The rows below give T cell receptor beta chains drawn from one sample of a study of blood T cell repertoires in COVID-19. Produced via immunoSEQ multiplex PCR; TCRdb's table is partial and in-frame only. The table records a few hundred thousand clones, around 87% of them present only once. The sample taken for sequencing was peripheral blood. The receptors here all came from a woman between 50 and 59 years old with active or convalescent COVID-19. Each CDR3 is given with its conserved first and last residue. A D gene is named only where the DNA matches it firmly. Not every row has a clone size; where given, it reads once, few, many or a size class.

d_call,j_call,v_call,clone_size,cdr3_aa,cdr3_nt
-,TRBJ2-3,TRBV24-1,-,CATSDRGGRADTQYF,TGTGCCACCAGTGATAGGGGGGGCCGCGCAGATACGCAGTATTTT
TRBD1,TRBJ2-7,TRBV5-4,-,CASRLDLGQAFYEQYF,TGTGCCAGCAGGCTTGACTTGGGACAGGCCTTCTACGAGCAGTACTTC
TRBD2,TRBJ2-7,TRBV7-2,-,CASSLGLAASYEQYF,TGTGCCAGCAGCTTAGGACTAGCGGCCTCCTACGAGCAGTACTTC
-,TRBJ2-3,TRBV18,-,CASSPGFGDTQYF,TGTGCCAGCTCACCGGGTTTCGGGGATACGCAGTATTTT
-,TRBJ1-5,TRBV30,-,CAWSGGDQPQHF,TGTGCCTGGAGTGGAGGAGATCAGCCCCAGCATTTT
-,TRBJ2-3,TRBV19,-,CASSIDGTQGQGKGTQYF,TGTGCCAGTAGTATAGATGGGACCCAAGGGCAGGGGAAAGGTACGCAGTATTTT
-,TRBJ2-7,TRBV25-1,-,CASSEYTGGRYEQYF,TGTGCCAGCAGTGAATATACCGGGGGGCGCTACGAGCAGTACTTC
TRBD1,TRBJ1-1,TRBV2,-,CASSSQGAHTEAFF,TGTGCCAGCAGCAGCCAGGGGGCGCACACTGAAGCTTTCTTT
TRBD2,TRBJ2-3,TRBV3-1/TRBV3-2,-,CASSQVFLAGGSIADTQYF,TGTGCCAGCAGCCAAGTTTTCCTAGCGGGAGGTAGTATTGCAGATACGCAGTATTTT
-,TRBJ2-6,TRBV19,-,CASSSSGNVLTF,TGTGCCAGTTCAAGCTCGGGCAACGTCCTGACTTTC
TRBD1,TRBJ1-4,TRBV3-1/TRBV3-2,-,CASSQGQGVEKLFF,TGTGCCAGCAGCCAAGGACAGGGGGTTGAAAAACTGTTTTTT
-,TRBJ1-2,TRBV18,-,CASSPDRVYGYTF,TGTGCCAGCTCCCCGGACAGAGTCTATGGCTACACCTTC
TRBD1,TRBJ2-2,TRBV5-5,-,CASSKGEGQGLVGELFF,TGTGCCAGCAGCAAGGGTGAGGGACAGGGATTGGTCGGGGAGCTGTTTTTT
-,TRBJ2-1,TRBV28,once,CASRAGSYNEQFF,TGTGCCAGCAGGGCTGGGAGCTACAATGAGCAGTTCTTC
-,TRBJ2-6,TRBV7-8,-,CASSLLDSSGANVLTF,TGTGCCAGCTCCCTTTTGGACAGCTCTGGGGCCAACGTCCTGACTTTC
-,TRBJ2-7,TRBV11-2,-,CASSLMGGLTTYEQYF,TGTGCCAGCAGCCTGATGGGGGGGCTGACGACCTACGAGCAGTACTTC